One and the same sample provided the 28 T cell receptor beta chains below, sequenced in a study of OX40 agonist ivuxolimab in advanced cancers. The table came from immunoSEQ multiplex PCR; TCRdb's copy has only in-frame clones and leaves some out. The sample shows just over 20,000 clones, 80% to 90% of them seen only once. Sample: CD4+ or CD8+ T cells sorted from blood, taken in a trial of the OX40 agonist ivuxolimab. These TCRs come from an adult with an advanced solid tumor such as melanoma, head and neck, liver or kidney cancer.

The V and J genes are TRBV7-3 and TRBJ2-7; 7 bases match TRBD1. The V gene end was trimmed by 0 bases and the J gene end by 1 base; junction bases not matched to a gene: 3. Germline V gene lookup returns CDR1 SGHTA and CDR2 FQGTGA. The CDR3 extends over 15 amino acids. As DNA, the CDR3 is TGTGCCAGCAGCTTAACGGGGGACAGTTCCTACGAGCAGTACTTC. Its translation: CASSLTGDSSYEQYF. Based on the CDR3 plus reference TRBV7-3 and TRBJ2-7, the full variable domain is GAGVSQTPSNKVTEKGKYVELRCDPISGHTALYWYRQSLGQGPEFLIYFQGTGAADDSGLPNDRFFAVRPEGSVSTLKIQRTERGDSAVYLCASSLTGDSSYEQYFGPGTRLTVT.

This CDR3 is CASSSRTGWYGYTF. The CDR3, as DNA: TGTGCCAGCAGCTCTCGGACAGGGTGGTATGGCTACACCTTC. The genes are TRBV5-6 and TRBJ1-2; TRBD1 aligns across 8 bases. V dropped 3 bases and J dropped 5; count of bases not matched to a gene: 6. Per germline, CDR1 SGHDT and CDR2 YYEEEE. The CDR3 spans 14 residues.

This clone was counted a few times. CDR3 in amino acids: CASRPIRDANTEAFF. The CDR3 coding sequence is TGTGCCAGTAGGCCAATCCGGGACGCTAACACTGAAGCTTTCTTT. This chain links TRBV19 with TRBJ1-1, with D possibly being TRBD1 (5 bases). V lost 6 bases, J lost 2 bases, and 16 bases lay in between. The CDR3 consists of 15 residues. CDR1 is LNHDA, CDR2 SQIVND, per germline (reference sequence).

This chain connects TRBV11-3 to TRBJ2-2; tentatively, D is TRBD2 (6 bases). Trimming shortened V by 5 bases and J by 6 bases, and 10 bases separated the two germline ends. The CDR3 has 13 residues. Germline-derived CDR1 and CDR2 are SGHNT and YENEEA. DNA for the CDR3: TGTGCCAGCAGCCCCTCGGGGGCCGGGGAGCTGTTTTTT. Amino acid sequence: CASSPSGAGELFF.

The chain has TRBV5-1 and TRBJ2-7, with D perhaps TRBD2 (7 bases). The germline V gene has CDR1 SGHRS and CDR2 YFSETQ. The CDR3 length is 17 residues. Trimming pared 7 bases from V and 0 bases from J, leaving 23 bases between. The CDR3 sequence is CASPEVGGPIYSYEQYF. Written as DNA, the CDR3 is TGCGCCAGCCCGGAAGTGGGGGGGCCTATTTACTCCTACGAGCAGTACTTC.

This chain uses TRBV29-1 with TRBJ1-3; D unclear. CDR3 size: 13 residues. V shed 4 bases and J shed 4 bases, with 11 bases lying between them. Germline V gene lookup returns CDR1 SQVTM and CDR2 ANQGSEA. The DNA of the CDR3 is TGCAGCGTTGTATCCTTTGAGGGAAACACCATATATTTT. Its protein is CSVVSFEGNTIYF.

A remark on this clone: The conserved phenylalanine or tryptophan normally closing the CDR3 is absent here, so this likely arose from a read error. The gene calls are TRBV7-9 and TRBJ1-6; weak D call: TRBD1 (5 bases). The CDR3 runs 12 residues. V was cut by 3 bases and J by 8 bases, with 5 bases left in between. Per the germline V gene, CDR1 is SEHNR and CDR2 is FQNEAQ (reference sequence). The CDR3 nucleotides are TGTGCCAGCAGCTTGGGGGATTCACCCCTCCACCTT. This encodes CASSLGDSPLHL.

The V call is TRBV27, the J call TRBJ1-2; 10 bases line up with TRBD1. The trim removed 5 bases at V and 4 bases at J, leaving 4 bases unmatched. Looked up from germline, CDR1 is MNHEY and CDR2 is SMNVEV (reference sequence). This CDR3 spans 14 amino acids. This CDR3 reads CASSGDRGAYGYTF. The CDR3 nucleotides are TGTGCCAGCAGTGGGGACAGGGGTGCCTATGGCTACACCTTC.

The V gene is TRBV5-1, the J gene TRBJ2-7, with a possible D match to TRBD2 (5 bases). Deletions cut 2 bases from V and 1 base from J, with 13 bases between. This CDR3 contains 15 residues. Germline CDR1 SGHRS, CDR2 YFSETQ. CDR3 sequence reads: CASSFSDGESYEQYF. CDR3 nucleotide sequence: TGCGCCAGCAGCTTTAGCGACGGGGAATCCTACGAGCAGTACTTC.

On this clone: Other DNA sequences in the same sample also yield this CDR3. The chain is built from TRBV20-1 and TRBJ1-2, with D unresolved. Germline assignment: CDR1 DFQATT and CDR2 SNEGSKA (reference sequence). The germline V and J ends were trimmed by 5 bases and 3 bases, with 7 bases remaining between them. The CDR3 loop spans 11 amino acids. This chain's CDR3 is CSARPDYGYTF. The DNA of the CDR3 is TGCAGTGCTCGACCGGACTATGGCTACACCTTC.

The chain has TRBV4-2 and TRBJ1-3, with 9 nucleotides matching TRBD1. CDR3 length: 18 amino acids. Trimming took 0 bases from V and 2 from J; bases not matched to a gene: 8. Germline CDR1 and CDR2: LGHNA and YNFKEQ. The CDR3 sequence is CASSQDEWTGVAGNTIYF. CDR3 DNA sequence: TGTGCCAGCAGCCAAGATGAATGGACAGGGGTGGCTGGAAACACCATATATTTT.

This chain connects TRBV19 to TRBJ2-5; weak D call: TRBD2 (6 bases). This CDR3 comprises 14 residues. CDR1 is LNHDA, CDR2 SQIVND, per germline (reference sequence). V lost 7 bases to trimming and J lost 5 bases, with 17 bases between them. CDR3 coding DNA: TGTGCCAGTAAGGAGTGGGGGGACGGGGAGACCCAGTACTTC. Translating it yields CASKEWGDGETQYF.

V and J are TRBV19 and TRBJ1-2; D unresolved. CDR3 length equals 13 residues. Deletions cut 9 bases from V and 4 bases from J, with 15 bases between. CDR1 and CDR2 from the germline V gene are LNHDA and SQIVND (reference sequence). This CDR3 reads CARKQRFRYGYTF. In DNA, the CDR3 is TGTGCCAGGAAACAGCGATTCCGCTATGGCTACACCTTC. Supplemented by reference TRBV19 and TRBJ1-2, the full variable domain reads DGGITQSPKYLFRKEGQNVTLSCEQNLNHDAMYWYRQDPGQGLRLIYYSQIVNDFQKGDIAEGYSVSREKKESFPLTVTSAQKNPTAFYLCARKQRFRYGYTFGSGTRLTVV.

The rearrangement joins TRBV5-1 to TRBJ2-5; D uncertain. CDR1 and CDR2 from the germline V gene are SGHRS and YFSETQ. This CDR3 comprises 15 residues. The V and J ends lost 0 bases and 5 bases respectively, with 14 bases between them. CDR3 amino acids: CASSLGDGLRETQYF. CDR3 in DNA: TGCGCCAGCAGCTTGGGGGATGGTTTGAGGGAGACCCAGTACTTC.

The chain carries TRBV7-6 and TRBJ1-1; tentative D call: TRBD1 (6 bases). Germline V gene lookup returns CDR1 SGHVS and CDR2 FNYEAQ. The CDR3 has 16 residues. With 0 bases removed from V and 8 bases from J, the gap between germline ends came to 19 bases. The CDR3 here is CASSLAPGHLTGEAFF. The CDR3 coding sequence is TGTGCCAGCAGCTTAGCCCCGGGACACCTGACTGGAGAAGCTTTCTTT.

The chain is built from TRBV2 and TRBJ2-7; D not certain. This CDR3 comprises 12 residues. Per germline, CDR1 SNHLY and CDR2 FYNNEI. Deletions cut 9 bases from V and 4 bases from J, with 13 bases between. The CDR3 loop reads CASATDGYEQYF. The CDR3 DNA is TGTGCCAGTGCTACAGACGGATACGAGCAGTACTTC.

This sequence joins TRBV7-3 and TRBJ2-1; 9 bases map to TRBD1. V gave up 5 bases and J gave up 8 bases; unmatched junction bases: 7. CDR3 length: 14 amino acids. Germline CDR1 SGHTA, CDR2 FQGTGA. The CDR3 DNA reads TGTGCCAGCAGCCCGACAGGGGGACGTGATGAGCAGTTCTTC. It is translated as CASSPTGGRDEQFF.

The chain links TRBV7-9 to TRBJ1-2, with 9 bases matching TRBD1. Trimming took 2 bases from V and 4 from J; bases not matched to a gene: 5. The CDR3 is made up of 15 amino acids. Germline CDR1 SEHNR, CDR2 FQNEAQ (reference sequence). CDR3 nucleotides: TGTGCCAGCAGCTTATCAACAGGGGGCGCCTATGGCTACACCTTC. This codes for CASSLSTGGAYGYTF.

The CDR3 sequence is CASSVGVVGTNTGELFF. The CDR3 coding sequence is TGTGCCAGCAGCGTAGGCGTTGTGGGTACGAACACCGGGGAGCTGTTTTTT. This chain connects TRBV9 to TRBJ2-2; D remains unclear. Germline CDR1 is SGDLS and CDR2 is YYNGEE. The CDR3 covers 17 residues. The germline V and J ends were trimmed by 0 bases and 0 bases, with 12 bases remaining between them.

The chain combines TRBV6-5 with TRBJ2-7; D ambiguous. Germline V lookup: CDR1 MNHEY, CDR2 SVGAGI. CDR3 length: 13 residues. Trimming shortened V by 6 bases and J by 2 bases, and 11 bases separated the two germline ends. In DNA, the CDR3 is TGTGCCAGCAGAGACGTGGGTGCCTACGAGCAGTACTTC. Translating gives CASRDVGAYEQYF.

The chain combines TRBV18 with TRBJ2-3, with no clear D. Germline loops: CDR1 KGHSH, CDR2 LQKENI. V lost 3 bases and J lost 4, with 11 bases in between. The CDR3 consists of 14 residues. The chain's CDR3 is CASSPPESPDTQYF. CDR3 coding DNA: TGTGCCAGCTCACCTCCTGAATCCCCAGATACGCAGTATTTT. Full variable domain (remainder filled in from reference TRBV18 and TRBJ2-3): NAGVMQNPRHLVRRRGQEARLRCSPMKGHSHVYWYRQLPEEGLKFMVYLQKENIIDESGMPKERFSAEFPKEGPSILRIQQVVRGDSAAYFCASSPPESPDTQYFGPGTRLTVL.

This chain joins TRBV7-9 and TRBJ2-7; unclear D gene. This CDR3 has 13 residues. Germline V gives CDR1 SEHNR, CDR2 FQNEAQ (reference sequence). Trimming shortened V by 6 bases and J by 6 bases, and 15 bases separated the two germline ends. The CDR3 loop reads CASRPGPLGEQYF. The CDR3 DNA reads TGTGCCAGCAGGCCCGGGCCCCTCGGCGAGCAGTACTTC.

V is TRBV9 and J is TRBJ2-1, with D possibly being TRBD1 (6 bases). Germline V gene sequence: CDR1 SGDLS, CDR2 YYNGEE. Trimming stripped 4 bases from V and 7 bases from J, with 15 bases between. The CDR3 runs 14 residues. CDR3 sequence: CASSPWDMRNEQFF. In nucleotides, the CDR3 is TGTGCCAGCAGCCCTTGGGACATGAGGAATGAGCAGTTCTTC.

The V gene is TRBV11-2, the J gene TRBJ2-5; tentative D call: TRBD1 (6 bases). This CDR3 spans 14 amino acids. Trimming shortened V by 2 bases and J by 5 bases, and 12 bases separated the two germline ends. The germline V gene encodes CDR1 SGHAT and CDR2 FQNNGV. CDR3 nucleotides: TGTGCCAGCAGCTTAATGGGGGCCTGGGAGACCCAGTACTTC. This encodes CASSLMGAWETQYF.

The chain has TRBV13 and TRBJ2-2, with D maybe TRBD2 (6 bases). The length of the CDR3 is 15 residues. Germline CDR1 reads PRHDT; CDR2 reads FYEKMQ (reference sequence). Trimming pared 4 bases from V and 2 bases from J, leaving 11 bases between. The CDR3: CASSSWGDNTGELFF. In DNA form, the CDR3 reads TGTGCCAGCAGCTCGTGGGGGGACAACACCGGGGAGCTGTTTTTT. The variable domain in full, with the rest retrieved from reference TRBV13 and TRBJ2-2, is AAGVIQSPRHLIKEKRETATLKCYPIPRHDTVYWYQQGPGQDPQFLISFYEKMQSDKGSIPDRFSAQQFSDYHSELNMSSLELGDSALYFCASSSWGDNTGELFFGEGSRLTVL.

The DNA for the CDR3 is TGTGCCACCAGCTTGGAGGGCCGGGGGGGGACCCCCGGGGAGCTGTTTTTT. This encodes CATSLEGRGGTPGELFF. The chain combines TRBV15 with TRBJ2-2, with 8 bases lining up with TRBD2. The CDR3 is 17 amino acids. V dropped 5 bases and J dropped 6; count of bases not matched to a gene: 14. Germline V CDR1 and CDR2: LNHNV, YYDKDF (reference sequence).

The chain carries TRBV14 and TRBJ2-6; TRBD1 matches 9 bases. The germline V gene has CDR1 SGHDN and CDR2 FVKESK. CDR3 length: 18 residues. The V and J ends lost 2 bases and 4 bases, in that order; junction bases with no gene match: 9. The CDR3 DNA follows: TGTGCCAGCAGCCAAATCAAGGGACAGGGTACCGGGGCCAACGTCCTGACTTTC. It codes for CASSQIKGQGTGANVLTF.

The chain recombines TRBV6-1 with TRBJ1-5; possibly TRBD1 for D (5 bases). This CDR3 contains 15 residues. V shed 3 bases and J shed 6 bases, with 15 bases lying between them. Per germline, CDR1 MNHNS and CDR2 SASEGT. The CDR3 sequence is CASSDWQGFGQPQHF. The CDR3 DNA is TGTGCCAGCAGTGACTGGCAGGGCTTTGGTCAGCCCCAGCATTTT.